Listed below are T cell receptor beta chains from one sample, sequenced in a study of blood T cells in healthy people across ages. Using its own MiXCR run on the 5' RACE reads, TCRdb lists one record per CDR3 protein. Among over 550,000 distinct CDR3 sequences listed, about 30% were seen once. The sequencing sample was made of blood. The receptor set was obtained from a woman of 80 years or more in good health. CDR3s include the opening cysteine and the closing phenylalanine or tryptophan. The D gene is left open where the match is weak. Clone size is shown for a subset of rows, as once, few, many or a class of expanded clone.

NA	TRBV11-2	TRBJ2-1	many	TGTGCCAGCAGCTTACTAGGGACGAGCAATGAGCAGTTCTTC	CASSLLGTSNEQFF
NA	TRBV6-2/TRBV6-3	TRBJ2-7	NA	TGTGCCAGCAGTACCACATCTGACCCTAAGACTCGCGAGCAGTACTTC	CASSTTSDPKTREQYF
NA	TRBV7-2	TRBJ1-1	NA	TGTGCCAGCAGCTTAAACAGTGTAGTGAACACTGAAGCTTTCTTT	CASSLNSVVNTEAFF
NA	TRBV2	TRBJ1-6	few	TGTGCCAGCTTAAGGTCCCGGAGCTCCTATAATTCACCCCTCCACTTT	CASLRSRSSYNSPLHF
TRBD1	TRBV15	TRBJ1-2	many	TGTGCCACCACACCCGACAGGGGGCCGGATGGCTACACCTTC	CATTPDRGPDGYTF
NA	TRBV4-3	TRBJ2-6	many	TGCGCCAGCAGCCAAGAGGACAACTCTGGGGCCAACGTCCTGACTTTC	CASSQEDNSGANVLTF
NA	TRBV7-2	TRBJ1-1	NA	TGTGCCAGCAGCTTATACAGGTACGCTGAAGCTTTCTTT	CASSLYRYAEAFF
NA	TRBV12-3/TRBV12-4	TRBJ2-3	many	TGTGCCAGCAGTTTAGTTATCAGGGGGGGTGGAGATACGCAGTATTTT	CASSLVIRGGGDTQYF
NA	TRBV11-3	TRBJ2-3	NA	TGTGCCAGCAGCTTAGATTTGACTACCACAGATACGCAGTATTTT	CASSLDLTTTDTQYF
TRBD2	TRBV20-1	TRBJ2-5	many	TGCAGTGCTAGAGGGGGACTAGCGGGGGGGCATCAAGAGACCCAGTACTTC	CSARGGLAGGHQETQYF
NA	TRBV20-1	TRBJ1-2	NA	TGCAGTGCTAGGGGGTCCGGGGGCCGGACCTATGGCTACACCTTC	CSARGSGGRTYGYTF
NA	TRBV28	TRBJ2-3	many	TGTGCCAGTCACTCCACTTCCGCGCAGTATTTT	CASHSTSAQYF
NA	TRBV20-1	TRBJ2-7	once	TGCAGTGCTCCGGGAGCCCTCAGGGCCTACGAGCAGTACTTC	CSAPGALRAYEQYF
NA	TRBV5-5	TRBJ2-7	many	TGTGCCAGCAGCTTGGTAACCTACGAGCAGTACTTC	CASSLVTYEQYF
NA	TRBV12-3/TRBV12-4	TRBJ2-1	NA	TGTGCCAGCAGTGGAGAGCCCATCGCCGGCAATGAGCAGTTCTTC	CASSGEPIAGNEQFF
TRBD1	TRBV6-4	TRBJ1-2	NA	TGTGCCGGGAGTCCACAGGGGGACGGCTTCACCTTC	CAGSPQGDGFTF
TRBD2	TRBV7-8	TRBJ2-5	NA	TGTGCCAGCAGCGGGCGGGGGGCTAGGGAGACCCAGTACTTC	CASSGRGARETQYF
NA	TRBV20-1	TRBJ1-2	many	TGCAGTGCCCCGGTTGGGGGAAACTATGGCTACACCTTC	CSAPVGGNYGYTF
TRBD2	TRBV7-2	TRBJ2-5	NA	TGTGCCAGCAGCTTAAGGGCGGGAGAGGGGACCCAGTACTTC	CASSLRAGEGTQYF
TRBD2	TRBV18	TRBJ2-3	few	TGTGCCAGCTCACGACGGACTAGCGGGGGGGCCCCAGATACGCAGTATTTT	CASSRRTSGGAPDTQYF
TRBD1	TRBV7-2	TRBJ2-5	many	TGTGCCAGCAGCCCCGGGACAGGGGTGGTGAAGACCCAGTACTTC	CASSPGTGVVKTQYF
NA	TRBV7-2	TRBJ1-2	NA	TGTGCCAGCAGCTTACAAGGGGTAGCTGGCTACACCTTC	CASSLQGVAGYTF
NA	TRBV5-6	TRBJ2-3	many	TGTGCCAGCAGCCGACCCTCGTTCACAGATACGCAGTATTTT	CASSRPSFTDTQYF
NA	TRBV5-1	TRBJ2-6	many	TGCGCCAGCCACTCTGGGGCCAACGTCCTGACTTTC	CASHSGANVLTF
TRBD1	TRBV6-5	TRBJ1-1	many	TGTGCCAGCAGTTACACAGGGGGGAACACTGAAGCTTTCTTT	CASSYTGGNTEAFF
NA	TRBV2	TRBJ1-1	NA	TGTGCCAGCAGTGCCCAACCGACAAGCCCTGAAGCTTTCTTT	CASSAQPTSPEAFF
TRBD1	TRBV6-2/TRBV6-3	TRBJ1-1	few	TGTGCCAGCAGCGGTCGGGACAGGGTTACTGAAGCTTTCTTT	CASSGRDRVTEAFF
NA	TRBV6-1	TRBJ2-5	many	TGTGCCAGCAGTGAAATTCGAAGGGCAGGCCAAGAGACCCAGTACTTC	CASSEIRRAGQETQYF
NA	TRBV29-1	TRBJ2-4	NA	TGCAGCGTGAACAGGGTGGACGGCAAAAACATTCAGTACTTC	CSVNRVDGKNIQYF
NA	TRBV7-2	TRBJ1-1	NA	TGTGCCAGCAGCTTAGAGGGCAGGAGGAACACTGAAGCTTTCTTT	CASSLEGRRNTEAFF
TRBD1	TRBV9	TRBJ1-2	many	TGTGCCAGCAGCGTAAGCGGAGGGGGCAGCTATGGCTACACCTTC	CASSVSGGGSYGYTF
TRBD2	TRBV9	TRBJ2-7	few	TGTGCCAGCAGCGTAGAGAGTAGCGGGGGGGCTTACGAGCAGTACTTC	CASSVESSGGAYEQYF
NA	TRBV29-1	TRBJ2-3	few	TGCAGCGTTTTGGGGACGGGCGGCGATACGCAGTATTTT	CSVLGTGGDTQYF
NA	TRBV7-2	TRBJ2-2	NA	TGTGCCAGCAGCTTAGTTTTGCGGGGATATGACACCGGGGAGCTGTTTTTT	CASSLVLRGYDTGELFF
TRBD1	TRBV24-1	TRBJ1-5	NA	TGTGCCGCCAGTGAGGGCCGGGACAGGGGTAAGCGCAATCAGCCCCAGCATTTT	CAASEGRDRGKRNQPQHF
NA	TRBV3-1	TRBJ1-2	many	TGTGCCAGCAGCCAAGGGCCGTCCTATGGCTACACCTTC	CASSQGPSYGYTF
TRBD2	TRBV20-1	TRBJ2-2	many	TGCAGTGCTCGGGGGGCCGGGGAGCTGTTTTTT	CSARGAGELFF
NA	TRBV12-3/TRBV12-4	TRBJ2-2	few	TGTGCCAGCAGTTTCTTGGGCCCGGGGAGGCCCGGGGAGCTGTTTTTT	CASSFLGPGRPGELFF
TRBD2	TRBV20-1	TRBJ2-5	many	TGCAGTGCTAGATCTGGGACTAGCGGAAACTTC	CSARSGTSGNF
NA	TRBV5-1	TRBJ2-3	NA	TGCGCCAGCAGCTTATCGACTAGGGGGAGCACAGATACGCAGTATTTT	CASSLSTRGSTDTQYF
TRBD2	TRBV9	TRBJ2-7	NA	TGTGCCAGCAGCCCAAGACTAGCGGTACAACCCTACAATGAGCAGTACTTC	CASSPRLAVQPYNEQYF
TRBD1	TRBV7-9	TRBJ2-1	many	TGTGCCAGCAGCTTAGCGGGGACAGGGGGAATTTTCAATGAGCAGTTCTTC	CASSLAGTGGIFNEQFF
TRBD1	TRBV6-2/TRBV6-3	TRBJ2-1	many	TGTGCCAGCAACCGGGACAGGGGGGATGAGCAGTTCTTC	CASNRDRGDEQFF
NA	TRBV5-1	TRBJ2-1	NA	TGCGCCAGCAGCTTGAAGGATCTTACCTACAATGAGCAGTTCTTC	CASSLKDLTYNEQFF
NA	TRBV29-1	TRBJ1-4	NA	TGCAGCGCAGGAGAGGACGAAAAACTGTTTTTT	CSAGEDEKLFF
TRBD1	TRBV6-2/TRBV6-3	TRBJ2-3	NA	TGTGCCAGCAGTTACTCAAGTACGGACGAGGGGGCCGATGGTACAGATACGCAGTATTTT	CASSYSSTDEGADGTDTQYF
NA	TRBV4-2	TRBJ2-7	many	TGTGCCAGCAGCCAAACACCGGGACACCCTGAGAACGAGCAGTACTTC	CASSQTPGHPENEQYF
TRBD1	TRBV7-9	TRBJ2-4	many	TGTGCCAGCACCCCCCCGTTAAGACAGGGAAACATTCAGTACTTC	CASTPPLRQGNIQYF
TRBD2	TRBV6-5	TRBJ2-7	NA	TGTGCCAGCAGTTACTTCTTCAGCGGGGGGTACTACGAGCAGTACTTC	CASSYFFSGGYYEQYF
NA	TRBV12-3/TRBV12-4	TRBJ1-2	many	TGTGCCAGCAGTCGAAGGACATCGCAGGCCCTTGGCTACACCTTC	CASSRRTSQALGYTF
TRBD2	TRBV29-1	TRBJ2-3	NA	TGCAGCGTTGAGACGGGACTAGCGGATAGCACAGATACGCAGTATTTT	CSVETGLADSTDTQYF
TRBD2	TRBV2	TRBJ2-1	few	TGTGCCAGCAGTGAAGGGACTAGCTTGGGGGAGCAGTTCTTC	CASSEGTSLGEQFF
NA	TRBV6-1	TRBJ1-5	NA	TGTGCCAGCAGTGAAGTCAGGGGTATGGATCAGCCCCAACATTTT	CASSEVRGMDQPQHF